One TCR beta chain is described in this entry. This sample is drawn from a study of monozygotic twins with inflammatory bowel disease. No DNA is given; TCRdb re-called the 5' RACE reads and lists each CDR3 protein once. Its table records approximately 100,000 distinct CDR3 sequences. In germline, CDR1 is DFQATT, CDR2 SNEGSKA (reference sequence). The CDR3 totals 14 residues. The sequence derives from a human donor with ulcerative colitis or Crohn's disease, or a healthy co-twin of an affected twin (not recorded which). Sequencing was carried out using blood. This rearrangement joins TRBV20-1 to TRBJ2-7; TCRdb reports TRBD2, a call that lacks DNA to check it against. This CDR3 reads CSARSSGISYEQYF.